Sequencing of this TCR beta chain was carried out in a study of shared clonotypes between healthy human individuals. The germline CDR1 and CDR2 sequences are LGHNA and YSLEER. V lost 1 base and J lost 3; bases outside the gene matches: 9. This CDR3 spans 16 amino acids. Original handling: With immunoSEQ giving junction-only sequences and no quality scores, filtering differed. Using immunoSEQ multiplex PCR, the repertoire was profiled, and TCRdb retains in-frame clones only, with some absent. The V and J calls and clone size come from that table; D and trimming were worked out from the DNA. Of under 1,100,000 clones in the sample, 75% to 85% are singletons; the top ten hold 0.5% to 0.65%.

The specimen sequenced was memory CD4+ T cells from PBMCs. This sample's subset: CD45RA-negative fraction. The receptor comes from a man between 18 and 35 years old in good health. Some clones in this sample may be carry-over from other donors' samples. This sequence joins TRBV4-3 and TRBJ2-7; 7 bases line up with TRBD1. Here the CDR3 DNA reads TGCGCCAGCAGCCAAGGGGTCAGGGGGTTGGTCTACGAGCAGTACTTC. It specifies CASSQGVRGLVYEQYF.